The rows below give T cell receptor beta chains drawn from one sample of a study of technical replicates of blood from several donors. Sequenced by immunoSEQ multiplex PCR; TCRdb stores in-frame clones only, minus some. Here the sample spans around 62,000 clones, roughly 98% being singletons. Sequenced: T cells isolated from PBMCs. These receptor sequences come from a human donor in good health. Each CDR3 is given with its conserved first and last residue. A D gene is named only where the DNA matches it firmly.

d_call	v_call	j_call	cdr3_nt	cdr3_aa
.	TRBV5-1	TRBJ1-3	TGCGCCAGCAGCGCGGGGGACTCTGGAAACACCATATATTTT	CASSAGDSGNTIYF
.	TRBV4-2	TRBJ1-5	TGTGCCAGCAGCCAAGAGGCGCGGGGACTGCCCCAGCATTTT	CASSQEARGLPQHF
.	TRBV5-6	TRBJ2-2	TGTGCCAGCAGTCCCGGGTCCGTCACCGGGGAGCTGTTTTTT	CASSPGSVTGELFF
.	TRBV10-3	TRBJ1-1	TGTGCCATCAGTCTCGAGGGGGACACTGAAGCTTTCTTT	CAISLEGDTEAFF
.	TRBV2	TRBJ2-3	TGTGCCAGCAGCCCCGGACTCTCCGGGGATACGCAGTATTTT	CASSPGLSGDTQYF
TRBD1	TRBV6-1	TRBJ2-2	TGTGCCAGCAGACCGGGACAGGGGTTCGCCGGGGAGCTGTTTTTT	CASRPGQGFAGELFF
TRBD1	TRBV10-3	TRBJ2-2	TGTGCCATCAGTGAGACGGGGACAGGACTGTTTTTT	CAISETGTGLFF
.	TRBV12-5	TRBJ1-2	TGTGCTAGTGGTTACCGGGTGGCCTATGGCTACACCTTC	CASGYRVAYGYTF
.	TRBV2	TRBJ1-1	TGTGCCAGCAGTGCTGGTCGGGGGGTAAAATCTTTGAACACTGAAGCTTTCTTT	CASSAGRGVKSLNTEAFF
.	TRBV11-2	TRBJ2-5	TGTGCCAGCAGCTTAAAGCGGGTGCAAGAGACCCAGTACTTC	CASSLKRVQETQYF
TRBD2	TRBV7-2	TRBJ2-5	TGTGCCAGCAGCTTAGTTTTCGCTAGCGGGGGAGAGACCCAGTACTTC	CASSLVFASGGETQYF